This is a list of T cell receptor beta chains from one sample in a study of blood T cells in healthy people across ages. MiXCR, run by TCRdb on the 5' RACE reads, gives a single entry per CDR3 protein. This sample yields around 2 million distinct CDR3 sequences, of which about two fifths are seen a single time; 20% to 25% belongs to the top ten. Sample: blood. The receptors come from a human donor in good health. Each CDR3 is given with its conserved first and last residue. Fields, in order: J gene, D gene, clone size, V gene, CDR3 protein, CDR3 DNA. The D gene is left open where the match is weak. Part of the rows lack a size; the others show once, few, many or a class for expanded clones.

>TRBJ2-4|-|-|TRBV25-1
CASSDPGPGDIQYF
TGTGCCAGCAGTGACCCGGGGCCAGGGGACATTCAGTACTTC
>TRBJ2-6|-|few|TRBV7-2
CASSPGTESRVLTF
TGTGCCAGCAGCCCCGGGACGGAAAGCCGCGTCCTGACTTTC
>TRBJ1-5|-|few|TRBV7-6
CASSLAAGENQPQHF
TGTGCCAGCAGCTTAGCAGCTGGTGAAAATCAGCCCCAGCATTTT
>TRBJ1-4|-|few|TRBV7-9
CASSFGPEKLFF
TGTGCCAGCAGCTTCGGACCTGAAAAACTGTTTTTT
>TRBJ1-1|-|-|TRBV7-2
CASSWRVPNTEAFF
TGTGCCAGCAGCTGGAGGGTTCCGAACACTGAAGCTTTCTTT
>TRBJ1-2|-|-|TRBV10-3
CAISDQDYGYTF
TGTGCCATCAGCGACCAGGACTATGGCTACACCTTC
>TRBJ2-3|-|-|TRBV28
CASSSLDSRNTQYF
TGTGCCAGCAGTTCCCTTGACTCGCGAAATACGCAGTATTTT
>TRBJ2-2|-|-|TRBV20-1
CSARARSGPNTGELFF
TGCAGTGCTAGAGCTCGTTCCGGGCCAAACACCGGGGAGCTGTTTTTT
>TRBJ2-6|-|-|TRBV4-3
CASSQDHHLANVLTF
TGCGCCAGCAGCCAAGACCACCACCTGGCCAACGTCCTGACTTTC
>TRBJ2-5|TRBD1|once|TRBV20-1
CSARWTGGRTVQETQYF
TGCAGTGCTAGGTGGACAGGGGGACGTACCGTACAAGAGACCCAGTACTTC
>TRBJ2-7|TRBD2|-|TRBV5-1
CASSLVSPGGPGTYEQYF
TGCGCCAGCAGCTTGGTCTCGCCGGGGGGGCCTGGGACCTACGAGCAGTACTTC
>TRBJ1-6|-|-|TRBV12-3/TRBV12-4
CVSLEGFGSPLHF
TGTGTCAGTCTGGAGGGGTTCGGTTCACCCCTCCACTTT
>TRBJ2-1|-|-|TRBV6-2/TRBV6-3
CASQSEDNEQFF
TGTGCCAGCCAGTCCGAGGACAATGAGCAGTTCTTC
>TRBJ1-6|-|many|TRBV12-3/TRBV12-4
CATKSGEVLRNSPLHF
TGTGCCACCAAGAGCGGGGAGGTTTTGCGCAATTCACCCCTCCACTTT
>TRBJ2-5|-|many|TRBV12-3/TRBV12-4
CASSLARGGTQYF
TGTGCCAGCAGTTTAGCCCGGGGAGGGACCCAGTACTTC
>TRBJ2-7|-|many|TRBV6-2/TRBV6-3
CASSYSTREQYF
TGTGCCAGCAGTTACTCGACGCGCGAGCAGTACTTC
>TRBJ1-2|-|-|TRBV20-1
CSASDPGRQYYGYTF
TGCAGTGCTAGCGATCCAGGACGGCAGTACTATGGCTACACCTTC
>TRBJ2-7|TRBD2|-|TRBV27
CTNPGLALSSYEQYF
TGTACCAACCCGGGACTAGCGCTCAGCTCCTACGAGCAGTACTTC
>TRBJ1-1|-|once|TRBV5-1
CASSPNLGWGNTEAFF
TGCGCCAGCAGCCCCAACTTAGGTTGGGGGAACACTGAAGCTTTCTTT
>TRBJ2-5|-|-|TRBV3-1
CASSQVSVPGYQETQYF
TGTGCCAGCAGCCAAGTTTCCGTCCCGGGGTACCAAGAGACCCAGTACTTC
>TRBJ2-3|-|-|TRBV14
CASSPLDRQDTQYF
TGTGCCAGCAGCCCCCTCGACCGCCAGGATACGCAGTATTTT
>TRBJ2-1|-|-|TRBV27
CASSFLTQGAAVGDGEQFF
TGTGCCAGCAGTTTCTTGACACAGGGCGCGGCAGTAGGGGATGGGGAGCAGTTCTTC
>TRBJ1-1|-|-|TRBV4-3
CASSQGQSSGRTEAFF
TGCGCCAGCAGCCAAGGTCAGAGTAGTGGGCGGACTGAAGCTTTCTTT
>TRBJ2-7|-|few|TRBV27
CASSSYMTGALGYEQYF
TGTGCCAGCAGTTCATACATGACAGGCGCCCTGGGCTACGAGCAGTACTTC
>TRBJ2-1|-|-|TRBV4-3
CASSQEPGARNEQFF
TGCGCCAGCAGCCAAGAGCCCGGGGCCCGAAATGAGCAGTTCTTC
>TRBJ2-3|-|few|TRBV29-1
CSVEGGTRYSTDTQYF
TGCAGCGTTGAAGGGGGGACTCGTTATAGCACAGATACGCAGTATTTT
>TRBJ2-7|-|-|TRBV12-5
CAGGSPRLAHEQYF
TGTGCTGGTGGTTCGCCTCGTTTAGCCCACGAGCAGTACTTC
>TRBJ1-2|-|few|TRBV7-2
CASSPATGGNYGYTF
TGTGCCAGCAGCCCCGCTACCGGGGGAAACTATGGCTACACCTTC
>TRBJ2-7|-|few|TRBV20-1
CSARGGPQGSSYEQYF
TGCAGTGCTAGGGGGGGACCCCAGGGGAGCTCCTACGAGCAGTACTTC
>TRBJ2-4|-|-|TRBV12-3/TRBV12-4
CASSFWQGTYGQYF
TGTGCCAGCAGTTTTTGGCAGGGGACCTACGGGCAGTACTTC
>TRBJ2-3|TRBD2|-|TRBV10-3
CAISELDSGGDTQYF
TGTGCCATCAGTGAGCTTGATAGCGGGGGAGATACGCAGTATTTT
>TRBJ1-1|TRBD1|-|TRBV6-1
CASSDSGQGFFRAFF
TGTGCCAGCAGTGATTCTGGACAGGGGTTTTTTCGGGCTTTCTTT
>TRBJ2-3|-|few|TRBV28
CAIAPGPSNTQYF
TGTGCCATCGCGCCCGGACCATCAAATACACAGTATTTT
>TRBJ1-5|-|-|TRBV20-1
CSATSGIVWNQPQHF
TGCAGTGCTACCTCGGGAATCGTCTGGAATCAGCCCCAGCATTTT
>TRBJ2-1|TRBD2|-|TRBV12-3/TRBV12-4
CASSRSGNRMNEQFF
TGTGCCAGCAGTCGTAGCGGGAACAGGATGAATGAGCAGTTCTTC
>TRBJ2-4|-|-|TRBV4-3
CASSQDTGATNIQYF
TGCGCCAGCAGCCAAGATACGGGGGCCACAAACATTCAGTACTTC
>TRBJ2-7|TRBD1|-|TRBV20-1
CSASNTGDEQYF
TGCAGTGCTAGCAACACAGGGGACGAGCAGTACTTC
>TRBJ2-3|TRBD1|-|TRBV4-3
CASSQSGQGLTDTQYF
TGCGCCAGCAGCCAATCGGGACAGGGACTCACAGATACGCAGTATTTT
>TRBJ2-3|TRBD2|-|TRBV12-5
CASGSGTSGVDTQYF
TGTGCTAGTGGTTCCGGGACTAGCGGGGTAGATACGCAGTATTTT
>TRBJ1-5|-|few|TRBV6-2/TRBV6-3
CASSYRTDQPQHF
TGTGCCAGCAGTTACCGGACAGACCAGCCCCAGCATTTT
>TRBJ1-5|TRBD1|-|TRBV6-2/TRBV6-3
CASSYSSRRDSKIPLYHKPQHF
TGTGCCAGCAGTTACTCGAGTAGGCGGGACAGTAAAATTCCACTGTACCATAAGCCCCAGCATTTT
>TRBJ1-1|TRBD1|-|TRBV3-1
CASSQVSGQGWSFF
TGTGCCAGCAGCCAAGTGTCCGGACAGGGTTGGTCTTTCTTT
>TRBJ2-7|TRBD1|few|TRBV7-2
CASSPGTGKFSYEQYF
TGTGCCAGCAGCCCAGGGACAGGGAAATTTTCCTACGAGCAGTACTTC
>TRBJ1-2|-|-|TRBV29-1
CSVEDASKGGARRYGYTF
TGCAGCGTTGAAGATGCCTCAAAGGGGGGGGCTAGGCGCTATGGCTACACCTTC
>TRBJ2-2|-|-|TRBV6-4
CASRQSGELFF
TGTGCCAGCAGACAATCCGGGGAGCTGTTTTTT
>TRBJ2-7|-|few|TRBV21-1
CASSKDQRKDALYEQYF
TGTGCCAGCAGCAAAGACCAGAGAAAGGACGCCCTCTACGAGCAGTACTTC
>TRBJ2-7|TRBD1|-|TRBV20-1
CSAPTLGDRAWDEQYF
TGCAGTGCTCCCACACTCGGCGACAGGGCCTGGGACGAGCAGTACTTC
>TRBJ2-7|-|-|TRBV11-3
CASSLRSVSNYEQYF
TGTGCCAGCAGCTTAAGATCGGTCAGTAACTACGAGCAGTACTTC
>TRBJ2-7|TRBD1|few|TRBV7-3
CASSHSAGTGPYEQYF
TGTGCCAGCAGCCATTCCGCGGGGACAGGGCCCTACGAGCAGTACTTC
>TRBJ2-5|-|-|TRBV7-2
CASSLFANQETQYF
TGTGCCAGCAGCTTATTCGCAAACCAAGAGACCCAGTACTTC
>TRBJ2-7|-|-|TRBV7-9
CANSLLGPYEQYF
TGTGCCAACAGCTTGTTGGGTCCCTACGAGCAGTACTTC
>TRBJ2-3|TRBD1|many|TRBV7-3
CASSATGGSTDTQYF
TGTGCCAGCAGCGCAACAGGGGGTAGCACAGATACGCAGTATTTT
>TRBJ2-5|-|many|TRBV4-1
CASSDRTGRGETQYF
TGCGCCAGCAGCGACAGGACGGGGAGGGGAGAGACCCAGTACTTC
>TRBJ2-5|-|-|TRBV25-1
CASSVRGYRRETQYF
TGTGCCAGCAGCGTCAGGGGCTACCGCCGGGAGACCCAGTACTTC
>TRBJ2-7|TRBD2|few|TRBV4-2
CASSLQAGDTSYEQYF
TGTGCCAGCAGCCTACAAGCGGGGGATACCTCCTACGAGCAGTACTTC
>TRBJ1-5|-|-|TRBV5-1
CASSPDSLKGQPQHF
TGCGCCAGCAGCCCTGACAGCCTAAAAGGACAGCCCCAGCATTTT
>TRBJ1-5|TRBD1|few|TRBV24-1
CATSDTDRNQHF
TGTGCCACCAGCGATACGGACAGGAACCAGCATTTT